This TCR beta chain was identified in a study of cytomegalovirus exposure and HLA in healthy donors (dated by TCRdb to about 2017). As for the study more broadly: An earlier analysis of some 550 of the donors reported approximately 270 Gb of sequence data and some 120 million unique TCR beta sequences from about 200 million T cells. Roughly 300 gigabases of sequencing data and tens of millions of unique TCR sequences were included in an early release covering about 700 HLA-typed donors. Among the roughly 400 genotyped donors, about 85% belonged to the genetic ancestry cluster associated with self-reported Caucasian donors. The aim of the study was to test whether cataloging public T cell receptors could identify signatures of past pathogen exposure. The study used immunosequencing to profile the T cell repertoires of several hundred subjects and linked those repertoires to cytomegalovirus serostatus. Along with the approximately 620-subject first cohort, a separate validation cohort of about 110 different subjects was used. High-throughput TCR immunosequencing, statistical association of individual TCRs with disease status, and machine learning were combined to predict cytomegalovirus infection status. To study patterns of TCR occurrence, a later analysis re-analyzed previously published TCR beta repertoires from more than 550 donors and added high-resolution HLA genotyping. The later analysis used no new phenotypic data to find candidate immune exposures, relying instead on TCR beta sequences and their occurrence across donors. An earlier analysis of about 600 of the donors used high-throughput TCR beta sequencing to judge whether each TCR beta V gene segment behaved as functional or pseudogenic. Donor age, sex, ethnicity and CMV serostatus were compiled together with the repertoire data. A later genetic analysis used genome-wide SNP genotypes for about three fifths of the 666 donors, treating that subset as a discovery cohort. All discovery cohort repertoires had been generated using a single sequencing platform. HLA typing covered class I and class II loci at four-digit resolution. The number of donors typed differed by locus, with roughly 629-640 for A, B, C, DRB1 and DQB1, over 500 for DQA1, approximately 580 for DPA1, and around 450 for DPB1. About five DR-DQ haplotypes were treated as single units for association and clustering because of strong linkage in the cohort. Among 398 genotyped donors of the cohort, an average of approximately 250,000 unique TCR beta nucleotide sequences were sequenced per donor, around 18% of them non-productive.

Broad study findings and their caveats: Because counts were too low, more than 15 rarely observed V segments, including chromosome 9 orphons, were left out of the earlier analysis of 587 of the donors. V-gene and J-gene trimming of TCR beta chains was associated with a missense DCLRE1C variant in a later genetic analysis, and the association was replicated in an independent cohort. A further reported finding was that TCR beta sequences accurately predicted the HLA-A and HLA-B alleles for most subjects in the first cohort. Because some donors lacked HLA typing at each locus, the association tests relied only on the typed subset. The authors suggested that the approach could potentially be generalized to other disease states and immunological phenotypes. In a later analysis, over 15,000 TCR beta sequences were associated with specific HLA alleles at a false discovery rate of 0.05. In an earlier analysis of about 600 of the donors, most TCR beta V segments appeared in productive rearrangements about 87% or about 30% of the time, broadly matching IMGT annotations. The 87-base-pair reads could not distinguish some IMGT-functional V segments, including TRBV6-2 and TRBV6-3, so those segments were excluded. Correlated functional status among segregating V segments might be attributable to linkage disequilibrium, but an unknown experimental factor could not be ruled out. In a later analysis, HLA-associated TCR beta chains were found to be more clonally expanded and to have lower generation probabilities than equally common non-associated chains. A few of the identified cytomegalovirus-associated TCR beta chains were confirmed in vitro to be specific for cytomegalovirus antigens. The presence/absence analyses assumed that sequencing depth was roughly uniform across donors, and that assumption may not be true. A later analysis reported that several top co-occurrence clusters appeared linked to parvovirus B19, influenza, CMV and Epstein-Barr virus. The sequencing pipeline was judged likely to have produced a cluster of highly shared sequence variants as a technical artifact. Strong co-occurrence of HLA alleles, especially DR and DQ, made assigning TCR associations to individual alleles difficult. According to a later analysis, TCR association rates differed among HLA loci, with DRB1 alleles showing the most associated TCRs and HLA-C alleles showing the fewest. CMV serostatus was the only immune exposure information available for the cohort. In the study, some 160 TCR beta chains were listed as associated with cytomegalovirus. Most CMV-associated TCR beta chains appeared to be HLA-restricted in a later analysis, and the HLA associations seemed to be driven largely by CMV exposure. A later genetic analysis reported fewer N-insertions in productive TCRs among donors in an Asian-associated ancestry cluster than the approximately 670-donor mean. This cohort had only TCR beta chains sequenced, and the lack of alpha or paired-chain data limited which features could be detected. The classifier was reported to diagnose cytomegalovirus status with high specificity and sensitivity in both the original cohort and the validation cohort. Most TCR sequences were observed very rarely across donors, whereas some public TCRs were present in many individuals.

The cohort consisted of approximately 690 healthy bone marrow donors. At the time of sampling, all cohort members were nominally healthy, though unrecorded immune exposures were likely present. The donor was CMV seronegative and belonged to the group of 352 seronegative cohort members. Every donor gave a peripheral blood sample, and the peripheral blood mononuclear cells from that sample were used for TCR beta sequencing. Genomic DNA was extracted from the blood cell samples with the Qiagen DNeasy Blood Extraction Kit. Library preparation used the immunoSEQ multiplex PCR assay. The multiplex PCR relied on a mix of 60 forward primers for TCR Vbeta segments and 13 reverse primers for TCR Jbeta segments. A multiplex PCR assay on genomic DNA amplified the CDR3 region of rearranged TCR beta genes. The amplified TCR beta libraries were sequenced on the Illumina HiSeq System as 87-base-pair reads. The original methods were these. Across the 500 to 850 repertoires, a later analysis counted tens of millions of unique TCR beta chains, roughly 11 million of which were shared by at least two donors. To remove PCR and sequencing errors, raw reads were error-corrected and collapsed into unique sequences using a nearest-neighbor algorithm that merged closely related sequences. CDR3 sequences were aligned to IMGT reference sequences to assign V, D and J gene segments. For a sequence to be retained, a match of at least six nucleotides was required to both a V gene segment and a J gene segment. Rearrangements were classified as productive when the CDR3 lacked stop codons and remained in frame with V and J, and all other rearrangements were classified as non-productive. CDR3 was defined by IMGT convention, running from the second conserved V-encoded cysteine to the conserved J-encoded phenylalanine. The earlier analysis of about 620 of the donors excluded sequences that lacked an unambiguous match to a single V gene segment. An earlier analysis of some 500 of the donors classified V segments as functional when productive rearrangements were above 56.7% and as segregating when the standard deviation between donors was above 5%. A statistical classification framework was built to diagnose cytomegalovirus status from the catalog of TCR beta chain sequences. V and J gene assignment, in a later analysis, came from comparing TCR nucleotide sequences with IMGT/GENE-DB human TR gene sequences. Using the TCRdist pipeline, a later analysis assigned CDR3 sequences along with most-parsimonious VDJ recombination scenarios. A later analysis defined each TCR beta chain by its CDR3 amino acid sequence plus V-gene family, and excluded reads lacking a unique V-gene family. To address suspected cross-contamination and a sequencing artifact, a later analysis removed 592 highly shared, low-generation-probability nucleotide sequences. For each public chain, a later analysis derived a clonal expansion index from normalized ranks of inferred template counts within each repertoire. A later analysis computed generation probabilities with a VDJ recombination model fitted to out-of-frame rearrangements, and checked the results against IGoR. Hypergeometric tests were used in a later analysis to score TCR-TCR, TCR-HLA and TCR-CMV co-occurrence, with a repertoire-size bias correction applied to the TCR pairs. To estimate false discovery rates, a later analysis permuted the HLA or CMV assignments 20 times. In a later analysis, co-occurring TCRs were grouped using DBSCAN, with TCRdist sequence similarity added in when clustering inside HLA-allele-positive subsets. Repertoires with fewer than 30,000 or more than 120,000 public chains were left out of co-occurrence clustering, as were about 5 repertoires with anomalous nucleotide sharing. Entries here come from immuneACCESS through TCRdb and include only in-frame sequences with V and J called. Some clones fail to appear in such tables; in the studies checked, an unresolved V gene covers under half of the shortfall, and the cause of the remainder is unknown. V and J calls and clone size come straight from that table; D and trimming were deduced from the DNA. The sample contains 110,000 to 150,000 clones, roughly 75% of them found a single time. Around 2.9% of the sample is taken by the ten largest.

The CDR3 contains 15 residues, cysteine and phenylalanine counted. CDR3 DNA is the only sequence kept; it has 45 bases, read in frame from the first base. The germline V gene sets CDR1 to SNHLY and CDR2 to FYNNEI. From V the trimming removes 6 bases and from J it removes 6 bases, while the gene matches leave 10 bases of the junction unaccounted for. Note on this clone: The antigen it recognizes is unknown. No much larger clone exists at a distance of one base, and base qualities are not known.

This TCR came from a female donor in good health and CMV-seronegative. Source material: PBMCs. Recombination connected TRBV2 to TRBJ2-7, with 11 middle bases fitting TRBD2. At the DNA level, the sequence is TGTGCCAGCAGCCAAGGACTAGCGGGTCTCTCCGAGCAGTACTTC. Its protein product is CASSQGLAGLSEQYF. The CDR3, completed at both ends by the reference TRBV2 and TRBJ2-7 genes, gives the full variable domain EPEVTQTPSHQVTQMGQEVILRCVPISNHLYFYWYRQILGQKVEFLVSFYNNEISEKSEIFDDQFSVERPDGSNFTLKIRSTKLEDSAMYFCASSQGLAGLSEQYFGPGTRLTVT.